The entry below describes one TCR beta chain. Its recognized antigen is unknown. Base-call qualities are not available, and no considerably larger clone is one nucleotide away. The approximately 39 donors, aged about 6 to 95 years, were systemically healthy Caucasian individuals from Russia. Around 9.7 milliliters of peripheral blood were collected from each donor into EDTA-treated Vacutainer tubes. Ficoll-Paque density-gradient centrifugation was used to isolate PBMCs, with at least 7 million per sample. Total RNA was extracted from PBMCs with Trizol reagent, with at least 5.5 micrograms obtained per sample. Naive CD45RAhigh/CD27high T cell percentages were measured by flow cytometry on a PBMC aliquot from every donor. Library method: 5' RACE. Sequencing took place on an Illumina HiSeq 2500. The second PCR ran for roughly 7 to 11 cycles and used a J-beta primer mix along with a sample-barcoded 5' primer. A unique molecular identifier was introduced onto each TCR beta cDNA molecule by a template-switch 5' adaptor carrying 12 random nucleotides. Each sample yielded at least 3 million CDR3-containing paired-end reads. First-strand cDNA was synthesized from all RNA with the Mint cDNA synthesis kit, primed by a TRBC-specific oligonucleotide. All cDNA was treated with uracil-DNA glycosylase and then went through a first 18-cycle PCR with the universal primers M1SS and BC2_uni_R. From the authors' description of their analysis: For normalization, 1 million high-quality reads were randomly selected from each sample, with every read carrying a distinct molecular identifier. Reads with shared molecular identifiers were discarded instead of being binned into consensus sequences. CDR3 identification, clonotype clustering and error correction used MiTCR with a Q25 quality threshold and the strictest error-elimination algorithm. A nonparametric unseen species model using Euler transformation provided a lower-bound estimate of total TCR beta diversity. TCRdb handled the public reads itself, with Q25 trimming in fastp and clone calling in MiXCR, and kept productive beta chains. Each CDR3 protein appears once, grouped with its most common genes and DNA. The authors' filters were not applied to this entry. Recorded for this sample are 900,000 to 950,000 distinct CDR3 sequences; 29% of them occurred a single time. The top ten clonotypes cover roughly 10% of the sample.

The data derive from a study of blood T cells in healthy people across ages (dated by TCRdb to 2015 to 2017). In terms of the full investigation: In model experiments, template switching captured about one uniquely barcoded TCR beta cDNA molecule for every two T cells. Using the same blood draw, the study looked at two additional independent replicas of 1 million unique cDNA reads for two donors, one aged 18 to 29 and the other aged 80 or older. Using deep sequencing normalized with unique cDNA molecular identifiers, the study measured how TCR beta repertoire diversity changes with age. The donors were split into four age groups: young (average about 16 years), middle-aged (roughly 40), aged (roughly 65) and long-lived (approximately 89). What the study reported, not specific to this receptor: The long-lived group showed more naive CD4+ T cells, fewer expanded clones and increased TCR diversity than the aged group, suggesting age selection. The percentage of naive T cells measured by flow cytometry correlated strongly with observed TCR beta diversity. Observed TCR beta diversity per million T cells fell roughly linearly with age, and a significant reduction was already apparent by age about 43. The CMV infection status of donors was not known, potentially confounding age-related changes in expanded clonotypes. Conclusive comparison of naive and antigen-experienced compartments was prevented by the profiling of bulk unsorted PBMCs. Estimates of total diversity based on one million sequenced T cells were regarded as lower bounds and as underestimates.

V and J are trimmed by 3 bases and 9 bases, and the gene matches miss 5 bases of the junction. The CDR3 sequence holds 13 residues, the cysteine and phenylalanine included. The sequence is cut down to CDR3 DNA, 39 bases in frame from base 1. The data also belong to a second study, concerning T cells of mothers and their children. Taken from the second paper: Nine systemically healthy Caucasian individuals, comprising three mothers and their six children, were included as donors. cDNA synthesis used all of the extracted RNA, with approximately 1.4 ug of RNA in each 15 ul reaction. Sample barcodes and 2-4 random nucleotides were added via the M1S primer in the second PCR. Over 8 million TCR beta CDR3 reads came from each mother, compared with 3.3 million or so reads from each child. Thymic selection shapes the output of TCR recombination in a similar way in related and unrelated pairs, and inherited differences have a minor effect. Normalized repertoire overlap in related mother-child pairs was always slightly higher than in unrelated mother-child pairs, but the difference was never significant. No persistent microchimeric T cell clones were found, with a detection sensitivity of 85 to 100 clones per million clonotypes. The study used deep NGS to compare TCR beta repertoires of mothers and children, seeking features distinguishing related mother-child pairs from unrelated individuals. The mean age was around 42 +/- 4 years for the mothers and about 12 +/- 4 years for the children. After adapter ligation was performed with NEBNext reagents, the libraries were sequenced on an Illumina HiSeq 2000 with 100+100 nt paired-end reads. Mother and child libraries were prepared a month apart and sequenced in separate runs to prevent cross-contamination. Each donor had between about 450,000 and 2,100,000 distinct TCR beta clonotypes identified. Naive TCR beta clonotypes were estimated from low-frequency clonotypes matched to each donor's FACS-determined naive share, without sorting.

This receptor was identified in a woman between 40 and 50 years old in good health. The sample was blood. The rearrangement combines TRBV12-3 or TRBV12-4 with TRBJ2-1; TRBD2 matches 7 bases in the middle. The nucleotides read TGTGCCAGCAGTTTGGATGGGAGGGGTGAGCAGTTCTTC. Translated, this gives CASSLDGRGEQFF.